One T cell receptor (beta chain) is described in this entry. What it binds is unknown. This donor's file did not include a recorded CMV serostatus. Germline V gene data show CDR1 as MNHEY and CDR2 as SMNVEV (reference sequence). The CDR3 is 13 amino acids. J was trimmed by 5 bases and V by 8 bases; bases with no gene match: 3. This specimen comes from a study of cytomegalovirus exposure and HLA in healthy donors. In the study overall: In a previous analysis, approximately 110 million unique TCR beta sequences were found from 150 million to 200 million T cells.

With 60 Vbeta and 13 Jbeta primers, the PCR was carried out. Repertoires were generated with immunoSEQ multiplex PCR, while TCRdb's copy carries only in-frame clones and drops some. Altogether some 140,000 clones are present, 66% being singletons, with the ten largest covering under 2%. Study observations and caveats: Cytomegalovirus status was reportedly diagnosed by the classifier with high specificity and sensitivity.

This chain connects TRBV27 to TRBJ2-1; 10 bases align to TRBD1. The receptor comes from a human donor in good health. What was sequenced was PBMCs. The CDR3: CASSGTGDNEQFF. CDR3 DNA sequence: TGTGCCAGCTCCGGGACAGGGGACAATGAGCAGTTCTTC.